The clone carrying this TCR beta chain was recorded once. The antigen remains unidentified. Using immunoSEQ multiplex PCR, the repertoire was profiled, and TCRdb retains in-frame clones only, with some absent. The sample contains 55,000 to 70,000 clones, around 91% of which appear only once. The data are from a study of a mutant IDH1 vaccine in newly diagnosed glioma. On the study more broadly: Previous care, which was radiotherapy, temozolomide, or both, most often involved both. Broader study findings: Vaccination induced immune responses in about 92% of patients.

Regarding time point: week 11, during vaccination. Topical imiquimod accompanied each vaccine dose, which consisted of 300 ug of mutant IDH1 20-mer peptide. Each donor presented with a new WHO grade 3 or 4 astrocytoma that tested IDH1-mutant and showed ATRX loss. The receptor was isolated from a man aged 35 to 55 with glioma. This sample comprised PBMCs, obtained from a glioma patient whose treatment included an IDH1 peptide vaccine.

The CDR3 is CASSVYESDTQYF. The CDR3 DNA follows: TGTGCCAGCAGCGTCTATGAGTCAGATACGCAGTATTTT. V is TRBV9 and J is TRBJ2-3; D is ambiguous. The CDR3 runs to 13 residues. Germline CDR1 and CDR2: SGDLS and YYNGEE. The germline V and J ends were trimmed by 2 bases and 4 bases, with 8 bases remaining between them. The whole variable domain, remainder taken from reference TRBV9 and TRBJ2-3, is DSGVTQTPKHLITATGQRVTLRCSPRSGDLSVYWYQQSLDQGLQFLIQYYNGEERAKGNILERFSAQQFPDLHSELNLSSLELGDSALYFCASSVYESDTQYFGPGTRLTVL.